This entry is about one T cell receptor (beta chain). The data derive from a study of blood T cell repertoires in COVID-19. Overall study: Sites in the United States, Italy and Spain provided acute and convalescent COVID-19 samples. PBMCs, B-cell-depleted T cells, or T cells were the source of the cDNA or gDNA that made up the material.

CDR3 length equals 16 residues. In the source study's methods: Reference gene primer amplification gave nucleated cell count estimates. Sequencing used immunoSEQ multiplex PCR; TCRdb keeps in-frame clones, though not all of them. V and J calls and clone size are copied from that table; D and trimming were computed from the DNA. The sample includes roughly 220,000 clones, around three quarters of them seen just once. The chain couples TRBV21-1 to TRBJ1-3. TRBV21-1 is designated a pseudogene. Sequenced material: peripheral blood. The receptor was isolated from a woman aged 70-85 years with acute or convalescent COVID-19. The CDR3 coding sequence is TGTGCCAGCAGCAAAGAGGCGAGGGAACCTGGAAACACCATATATTTT. Its translation is CASSKEAREPGNTIYF.